This TCR beta chain was sequenced for a study of blood T cell repertoires in COVID-19 (dated by TCRdb to 2020 to 2022). Turning to the overall study: Samples covering the acute and convalescent phases of COVID-19 were provided by collaborators in the United States, Italy and Spain. The sample metadata nearly always contained a de-identified subject ID, COVID-19 status, age in years and sex. Samples were obtained from the ongoing ImmuneRACE study (first 160 participants) and from some 1,200 subjects provided by 6 global collaborators. The dataset comprised deeply sampled blood TCRbeta repertoires from subjects exposed to, actively infected with, or recovered from COVID-19. The repertoires were released in a freely available public database meant as a resource for research on the immune response to SARS-CoV-2. The material from the prospective study consisted of cDNA or gDNA derived from T cells, B-cell-depleted T cells, or PBMCs. HLA class I and class II types, where available, came from metadata supplied by the sample provider rather than from assay-based typing.

Results the study describes overall, beyond this receptor: The amount of clinical and demographic metadata varied by source and participant and was provided uncurated.

The CDR3, from cysteine to phenylalanine, totals 16 residues. Only the CDR3 portion is preserved as DNA: 48 bases, with reading frame beginning at the first base. Trimming removed 5 bases from V and 5 bases from J, leaving 21 bases between the germline ends. Via the germline V gene, CDR1 is SGHVS and CDR2 FQNEAQ. With regard to this clone: Its recognized antigen is unknown. Nothing much larger sits one base from this clone, and base qualities are not available.

TCRbeta CDR3 regions were amplified from genomic DNA by means of the immunoSEQ Assay, a bias-controlled multiplex PCR. As for the original processing: Nucleated cell counts per sample were estimated from amplification of reference gene primers within the assay. Sequence reads were collapsed and filtered to measure the absolute abundance of every unique TCRbeta CDR3 rearrangement. For each sample, productive Simpson clonality was calculated as the square root of Simpson's diversity index over productive rearrangements. Held by TCRdb, this immuneACCESS table contains in-frame sequences only and omits some clones. Under half of the omission traces to an unresolved V gene where checked; the cause of the rest is unknown. That table furnishes V, J and clone size, whereas the DNA furnished D and trimming. Within this sample are 230,000 or so clones, with 84% of them counted one time only. The ten largest clones capture 1.4% of the sample.

A second Seattle source provided samples from volunteer blood donors who had recovered from COVID-19. Collaborating institutions collected whole blood in K2EDTA tubes following their own protocols. For TCRbeta analysis, collaborator samples were shipped as frozen whole blood, as isolated PBMCs, or as DNA extracted from either sample type. The sequence is built from TRBV7-8 and TRBJ1-1; the D region possibly corresponds to TRBD1 (6 bases align). Sequenced input: peripheral blood. The sequence was collected from a woman aged 40 to 49 who had recovered from COVID-19. The nucleotide sequence reads as follows: TGTGCCAGCAGCGGCGACAGGTCGACCGGGGATACTGAAGCTTTCTTT. This encodes CASSGDRSTGDTEAFF.